Presented here are 30 T cell receptor beta chains from one specimen sequenced in a study of CD8 T cells in ankylosing spondylitis. TCRdb re-called the 5' RACE reads with MiXCR, one entry per CDR3 protein. This sample has 200,000 to 300,000 distinct CDR3 sequences; around 32% occur once, and the top ten carry around 4%. The sample was blood, either unsorted or a sorted T cell fraction (not recorded which). The receptors were sampled from a male donor with ankylosing spondylitis or in good health (not recorded which).

This sequence joins TRBV11-1 and TRBJ2-5; maybe TRBD1 (6 bases). V lost 8 bases, J lost 3 bases, and 10 bases lay in between. Germline V lookup: CDR1 SGHAT, CDR2 FQDESV (reference sequence). The CDR3 has 12 amino acids. This CDR3 reads CASGGQEETQYF. CDR3 bases: TGTGCCAGCGGGGGACAAGAAGAGACCCAGTACTTC.

This clonotype occurred a few times. This chain uses TRBV27 with TRBJ2-7; 8 bases are a match to TRBD1. The CDR3 is 13 amino acids. V lost 4 bases to trimming and J lost 5 bases; unmatched junction nucleotides: 4. Per germline, CDR1 MNHEY and CDR2 SMNVEV (reference sequence). The CDR3 DNA reads as TGTGCCAGCAGTTCGGGACAGGTGGACGAGCAGTACTTC. This encodes CASSSGQVDEQYF.

The chain is built from TRBV18 and TRBJ2-7; 9 nucleotides line up with TRBD1. Germline V gene sequence: CDR1 KGHSH, CDR2 LQKENI. This CDR3 is 15 amino acids long. V shed 3 bases, J shed 2 bases, and the junction held 5 bases outside the gene matches. CDR3 bases: TGTGCCAGCTCACCCGGGACAGGGAGTCCCTACGAGCAGTACTTC. Translating gives CASSPGTGSPYEQYF.

In this sample, this clonotype turned up a few times. The chain has TRBV9 and TRBJ2-5; D may be TRBD2 (6 bases). Germline CDR1 is SGDLS and CDR2 is YYNGEE. There are 14 residues in the CDR3. Between the trimmed V and J ends, which lost 4 bases and 5 bases, there was a span of 15 bases. This CDR3 reads CASSPRERVETQYF. DNA for the CDR3: TGTGCCAGCAGCCCTCGTGAGCGGGTGGAGACCCAGTACTTC.

This clonotype was found a few times. The chain joins TRBV20-1 to TRBJ1-2; no clear D. Germline V gene lookup returns CDR1 DFQATT and CDR2 SNEGSKA (reference sequence). V lost 5 bases and J lost 1, with 17 bases in between. CDR3 length: 15 amino acids. CDR3 in amino acids: CSADSSSGVNYGYTF. As DNA, the CDR3 is TGCAGTGCTGACTCCTCGTCGGGAGTTAACTATGGCTACACCTTC.

The rearrangement joins TRBV29-1 to TRBJ2-5; 9 nucleotides align to TRBD1. The CDR3 loop spans 14 amino acids. Germline values: CDR1 SQVTM, CDR2 ANQGSEA. The trim removed 3 bases at V and 4 bases at J, leaving 6 bases unmatched. CDR3 residues: CSVDSGTGIETQYF. In DNA, the CDR3 is TGCAGCGTTGATTCCGGGACAGGGATAGAGACCCAGTACTTC.

This clonotype was counted only a few times. The rearrangement uses TRBV15 and TRBJ2-3, with D unresolved. V was trimmed by 5 bases and J by 0 bases, leaving 9 bases between them. The CDR3 consists of 14 residues. The germline V gene encodes CDR1 LNHNV and CDR2 YYDKDF (reference sequence). CDR3 residues: CATSFPSSTDTQYF. The DNA for the CDR3 is TGTGCCACCAGCTTCCCGTCTAGCACAGATACGCAGTATTTT.

The sample holds a few counts of this clonotype. This chain links TRBV6-5 with TRBJ2-5, with 10 nucleotides matching TRBD2. CDR1 and CDR2 (germline): MNHEY, SVGAGI. CDR3 size: 16 residues. V shed 2 bases, J shed 4 bases, and the junction held 7 bases outside the gene matches. The CDR3 is CASSYLTLAGRETQYF. The CDR3 DNA is TGTGCCAGCAGTTACCTCACACTAGCGGGGCGAGAGACCCAGTACTTC.

V is TRBV19 and J is TRBJ2-7; D possibly corresponds to TRBD2 (5 bases). Germline V gene data show CDR1 as LNHDA and CDR2 as SQIVND (reference sequence). Deletions cut 1 base from V and 4 bases from J, with 17 bases between. The CDR3 contains 16 residues. DNA for the CDR3: TGTGCCAGTAGTATAGCTGGAGGAAGGGCGGTTTACGAGCAGTACTTC. Residues: CASSIAGGRAVYEQYF. Full variable domain (remainder filled in from reference TRBV19 and TRBJ2-7): DGGITQSPKYLFRKEGQNVTLSCEQNLNHDAMYWYRQDPGQGLRLIYYSQIVNDFQKGDIAEGYSVSREKKESFPLTVTSAQKNPTAFYLCASSIAGGRAVYEQYFGPGTRLTVT.

The chain is built from TRBV4-2 and TRBJ1-1, with D perhaps matching TRBD1 (5 bases). The CDR3 spans 15 residues. Germline V lookup: CDR1 LGHNA, CDR2 YNFKEQ. Trimming pared 5 bases from V and 5 bases from J, leaving 18 bases between. CDR3: CASSTDRGLQTEAFF. The CDR3 DNA reads as TGTGCCAGCAGCACGGATAGGGGCCTACAAACTGAAGCTTTCTTT.

The CDR3 spells CASSDVSTETQYF. The CDR3, as DNA: TGCGCCAGCAGTGACGTGTCCACAGAGACCCAGTACTTC. V is TRBV10-2 and J is TRBJ2-5; D uncertain. Deletions cut 3 bases from V and 4 bases from J, with 9 bases between. CDR1 is WSHSY, CDR2 SAAADI, per germline. The CDR3 length is 13 residues.

V gene TRBV12-3 or TRBV12-4 combines with J gene TRBJ2-5, with 11 nucleotides matching TRBD2. The CDR3 is 15 residues long. The V gene end was trimmed by 6 bases and the J gene end by 9 bases; junction bases not matched to a gene: 12. CDR3 DNA: TGTGCCAGCAGCCCACAGACTAGCGGGGCCAGTCCCCAGTACTTC. This codes for CASSPQTSGASPQYF.

The chain combines TRBV20-1 with TRBJ1-1; 8 nucleotides match TRBD1. There are 15 residues in the CDR3. Germline CDR1 is DFQATT and CDR2 is SNEGSKA (reference sequence). V dropped 2 bases and J dropped 5; count of bases not matched to a gene: 10. CDR3 in amino acids: CSARPSTGVGTEAFF. In DNA form, the CDR3 reads TGCAGTGCTAGACCCTCGACAGGGGTAGGGACTGAAGCTTTCTTT.

The chain couples TRBV10-1 to TRBJ2-1, with D possibly being TRBD2 (7 bases). This CDR3 has 15 residues. V gave up 0 bases and J gave up 7 bases, with 13 bases separating them. The germline V gene encodes CDR1 WNHNN and CDR2 SYGVQD (reference sequence). CDR3 nucleotides: TGCGCCAGCAGTGAGTCGGTCCGGGGGGCAAATGAGCAGTTCTTC. It is translated as CASSESVRGANEQFF.

V gene TRBV7-9 combines with J gene TRBJ2-1; D gene uncertain. V was trimmed by 3 bases and J by 8 bases, leaving 14 bases between them. The CDR3 has 14 amino acids. Germline CDR1 reads SEHNR; CDR2 reads FQNEAQ (reference sequence). CDR3 DNA: TGTGCCAGCAGCTTCGGACCCGCCTTGGATGAGCAGTTCTTC. Translation gives CASSFGPALDEQFF.

This chain connects TRBV11-2 to TRBJ2-5, with 7 bases fitting TRBD1. CDR3 length: 14 amino acids. Germline V gene lookup returns CDR1 SGHAT and CDR2 FQNNGV. J was trimmed by 5 bases and V by 4 bases; bases with no gene match: 7. The CDR3, as DNA: TGTGCCAGCAGCTCGACACAGGGGATGGAGACCCAGTACTTC. This codes for CASSSTQGMETQYF.

V gene TRBV5-6 combines with J gene TRBJ2-3; TRBD2 aligns across 8 bases. The CDR3 consists of 16 residues. CDR1 is SGHDT, CDR2 YYEEEE, per germline. J gave up 6 bases and V 0 bases, and 9 bases lay outside the gene matches. In DNA, the CDR3 is TGTGCCAGCAGCTTGGAGTGGCGGGGGGCCAGGGATACGCAGTATTTT. It specifies CASSLEWRGARDTQYF.

This clonotype turned up a few times. The V and J genes are TRBV20-1 and TRBJ1-1; a possible D gene is TRBD1 (6 bases). V dropped 4 bases and J dropped 3 bases, with 9 bases sitting between them. CDR1 is DFQATT, CDR2 SNEGSKA, per germline (reference sequence). The CDR3 is 12 amino acids. This chain's CDR3 is CSANRDDTEAFF. As DNA, the CDR3 is TGCAGTGCTAACAGGGATGACACTGAAGCTTTCTTT.

This clonotype has a count of ten or more. This sequence joins TRBV12-3 or TRBV12-4 and TRBJ2-1, with 7 bases matching TRBD1. V gave up 3 bases and J gave up 7 bases; unmatched junction bases: 6. CDR3 length equals 14 residues. Here the CDR3 DNA reads TGTGCCAGCAGTTTCCATACAGGGGTTAATGAGCAGTTCTTC. It yields the protein CASSFHTGVNEQFF.

Only a few counts were recorded for this clonotype. The chain employs TRBV6-1 and TRBJ1-3; TRBD1 matches 7 bases. CDR1 and CDR2 from the germline V gene are MNHNS and SASEGT. The ends lost 8 bases at V and 5 bases at J; junction bases unmatched: 12. The CDR3 is made up of 15 amino acids. CDR3 sequence reads: CASGLGTGERNTIYF. In DNA form, the CDR3 reads TGTGCCAGCGGATTGGGAACAGGGGAACGAAACACCATATATTTT.

The chain joins TRBV15 to TRBJ2-7; 9 positions match TRBD1. CDR1 and CDR2 (germline): LNHNV, YYDKDF (reference sequence). The CDR3 extends over 16 amino acids. V dropped 0 bases and J dropped 4; count of bases not matched to a gene: 7. The CDR3 loop reads CATSRDFTGGQYEQYF. Written as DNA, the CDR3 is TGTGCCACCAGCAGAGACTTTACAGGGGGCCAATACGAGCAGTACTTC.

This clonotype was observed many times. The chain joins TRBV20-1 to TRBJ2-7; D possibly corresponds to TRBD2 (7 bases). The CDR3 covers 13 residues. The V and J ends lost 1 base and 5 bases respectively, with 12 bases between them. Germline lookup yields CDR1 DFQATT and CDR2 SNEGSKA (reference sequence). The CDR3 sequence: CSARVGGLHEQYF. The DNA of the CDR3 is TGCAGTGCTAGAGTGGGGGGGCTCCACGAGCAGTACTTC.

J is TRBJ2-1 and V is TRBV20-1; 15 bases are a match to TRBD2. V was clipped by 3 bases and J by 8 bases; unmatched bases: 8. CDR1 is DFQATT, CDR2 SNEGSKA, per germline (reference sequence). The CDR3 length is 16 residues. This CDR3 is CSASPPGLAGGHEQFF. Written as DNA, the CDR3 is TGCAGTGCTAGCCCCCCTGGACTAGCGGGGGGGCATGAGCAGTTCTTC.

V gene TRBV6-5 combines with J gene TRBJ2-3; 9 bases line up with TRBD2. This CDR3 is 15 amino acids long. Trimming cost V 0 bases and J 6 bases; bases outside gene matches: 4. Germline V lookup: CDR1 MNHEY, CDR2 SVGAGI. The CDR3 loop is CASSYSPSGVDTQYF. The CDR3 DNA reads as TGTGCCAGCAGTTACTCGCCTAGCGGGGTCGATACGCAGTATTTT.

The gene calls are TRBV7-9 and TRBJ2-5, with D possibly being TRBD1 (5 bases). The V gene lost 5 bases and the J gene lost 3 bases, with 19 bases spanning the gap. The germline V gene encodes CDR1 SEHNR and CDR2 FQNEAQ (reference sequence). The CDR3 consists of 16 residues. The CDR3 sequence: CASSPGPSRAEETQYF. Written as DNA, the CDR3 is TGTGCCAGCAGCCCAGGGCCTAGTCGGGCCGAAGAGACCCAGTACTTC.

This chain joins TRBV6-6 and TRBJ2-7, with 9 bases that match TRBD1. Germline CDR1 and CDR2: MNHNY and SVGAGI (reference sequence). The CDR3 totals 13 residues. The junction had 3 bases not matched to a gene; V was cut back by 6 bases and J by 3 bases. CDR3 in DNA: TGTGCCAGCAGGTCGGGACAGGGCTACGAGCAGTACTTC. Its protein is CASRSGQGYEQYF.

V usage is TRBV20-1 and J usage is TRBJ2-5; D might be TRBD2 (5 bases). This CDR3 spans 15 amino acids. Germline V gene data show CDR1 as DFQATT and CDR2 as SNEGSKA (reference sequence). The V and J ends lost 0 bases and 5 bases respectively, with 16 bases between them. The CDR3 spells CSARDFMGELETQYF. CDR3 nucleotide sequence: TGCAGTGCTAGAGATTTTATGGGAGAATTGGAGACCCAGTACTTC.

A few counts support this clonotype. The CDR3 loop is CASEGQGRETQYF. The CDR3, as DNA: TGTGCCAGCGAAGGACAGGGGCGAGAGACCCAGTACTTC. This chain connects TRBV2 to TRBJ2-5; 9 bases line up with TRBD1. This CDR3 contains 13 residues. With V trimmed by 8 bases and J by 4 bases, 5 bases remained unmatched. Germline V gene data show CDR1 as SNHLY and CDR2 as FYNNEI. The whole variable domain, remainder taken from reference TRBV2 and TRBJ2-5, is EPEVTQTPSHQVTQMGQEVILRCVPISNHLYFYWYRQILGQKVEFLVSFYNNEISEKSEIFDDQFSVERPDGSNFTLKIRSTKLEDSAMYFCASEGQGRETQYFGPGTRLLVL.

This clonotype was detected a few times. The J gene is TRBJ2-7, the V gene TRBV12-3 or TRBV12-4; the D gene could be TRBD1 or TRBD2 (5 bases each). CDR3 length: 14 amino acids. The V gene lost 3 bases and the J gene lost 1 base, with 10 bases spanning the gap. CDR3 coding DNA: TGTGCCAGCAGTTTCGGGACGGAATCCTACGAGCAGTACTTC. It encodes CASSFGTESYEQYF.

This clonotype showed up just a few times. This sequence joins TRBV18 and TRBJ2-2; tentative D call: TRBD2 (6 bases). Trimming pared 3 bases from V and 1 base from J, leaving 12 bases between. Per germline, CDR1 KGHSH and CDR2 LQKENI. The CDR3 spans 16 residues. DNA of the CDR3: TGTGCCAGCTCACCCCTCGGGAGTGGGAACACCGGGGAGCTGTTTTTT. This encodes CASSPLGSGNTGELFF. Full variable domain (rest looked up from reference TRBV18 and TRBJ2-2): NAGVMQNPRHLVRRRGQEARLRCSPMKGHSHVYWYRQLPEEGLKFMVYLQKENIIDESGMPKERFSAEFPKEGPSILRIQQVVRGDSAAYFCASSPLGSGNTGELFFGEGSRLTVL.